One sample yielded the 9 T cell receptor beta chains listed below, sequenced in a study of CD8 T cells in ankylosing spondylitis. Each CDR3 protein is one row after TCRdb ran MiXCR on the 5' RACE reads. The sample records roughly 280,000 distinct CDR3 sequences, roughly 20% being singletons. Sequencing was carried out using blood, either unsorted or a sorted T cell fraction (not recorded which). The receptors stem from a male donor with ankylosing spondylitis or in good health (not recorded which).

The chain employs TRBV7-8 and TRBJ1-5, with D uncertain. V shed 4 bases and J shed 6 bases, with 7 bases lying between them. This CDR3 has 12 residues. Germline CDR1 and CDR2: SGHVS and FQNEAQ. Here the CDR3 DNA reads TGTGCCAGCAGCTCCGCGATTCAGCCCCAGCATTTT. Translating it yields CASSSAIQPQHF.

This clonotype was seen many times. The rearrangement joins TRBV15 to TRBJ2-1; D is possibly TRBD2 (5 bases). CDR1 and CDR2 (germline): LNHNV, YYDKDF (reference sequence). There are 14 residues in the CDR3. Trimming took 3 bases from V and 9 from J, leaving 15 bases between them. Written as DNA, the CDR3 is TGTGCCACCAGCAGCGTAGCGATCCCAGGTGAGCAGTTCTTC. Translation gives CATSSVAIPGEQFF.

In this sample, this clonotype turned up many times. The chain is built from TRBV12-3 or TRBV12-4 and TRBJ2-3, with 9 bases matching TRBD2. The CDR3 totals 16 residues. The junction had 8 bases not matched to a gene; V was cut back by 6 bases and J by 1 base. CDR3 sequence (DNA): TGTGCCAGCAGGCCGAATAGCGGGAGAGGCACAGATACGCAGTATTTT. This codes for CASRPNSGRGTDTQYF.

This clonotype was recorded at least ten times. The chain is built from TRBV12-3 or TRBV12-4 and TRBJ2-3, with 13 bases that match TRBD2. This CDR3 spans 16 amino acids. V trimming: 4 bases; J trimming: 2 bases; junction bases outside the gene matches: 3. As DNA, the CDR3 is TGTGCCAGCAGTTCCGGACTAGCGGGGGTCACAGATACGCAGTATTTT. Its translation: CASSSGLAGVTDTQYF.

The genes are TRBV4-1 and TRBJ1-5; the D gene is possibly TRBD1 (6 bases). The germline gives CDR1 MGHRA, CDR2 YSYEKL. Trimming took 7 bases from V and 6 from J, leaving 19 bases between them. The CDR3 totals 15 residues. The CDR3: CASTYREGGGQPQHF. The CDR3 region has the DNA TGCGCCAGCACCTACAGGGAGGGGGGTGGTCAGCCCCAGCATTTT.

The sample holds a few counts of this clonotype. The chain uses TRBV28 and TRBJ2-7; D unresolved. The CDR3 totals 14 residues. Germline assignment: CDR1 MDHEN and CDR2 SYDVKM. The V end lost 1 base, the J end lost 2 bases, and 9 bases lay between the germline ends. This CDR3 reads CASSLSGRTYEQYV. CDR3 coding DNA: TGTGCCAGCAGTTTATCAGGCAGAACCTACGAGCAGTACGTC.

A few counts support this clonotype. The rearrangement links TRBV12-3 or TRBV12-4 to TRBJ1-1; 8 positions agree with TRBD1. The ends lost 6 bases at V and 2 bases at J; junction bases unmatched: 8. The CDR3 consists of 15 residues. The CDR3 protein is CASSYGQGRNTEAFF. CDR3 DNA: TGTGCCAGCAGCTATGGACAGGGCCGAAACACTGAAGCTTTCTTT.

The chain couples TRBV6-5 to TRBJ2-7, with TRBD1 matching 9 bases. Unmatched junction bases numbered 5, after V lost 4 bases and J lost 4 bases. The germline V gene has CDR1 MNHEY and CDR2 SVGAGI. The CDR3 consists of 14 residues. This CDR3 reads CASSSTGGDYEQYV. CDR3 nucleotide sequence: TGTGCCAGCAGTTCGACAGGGGGAGATTACGAGCAGTACGTC.

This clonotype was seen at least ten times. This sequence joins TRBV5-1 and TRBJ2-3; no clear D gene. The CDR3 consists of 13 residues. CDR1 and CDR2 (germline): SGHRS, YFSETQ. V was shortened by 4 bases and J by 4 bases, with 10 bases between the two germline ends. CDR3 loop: CASSRIVADTQYF. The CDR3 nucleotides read TGCGCCAGCAGCAGGATCGTAGCAGATACGCAGTATTTT.